Following are 29 T cell receptor beta chains from one sample sequenced in a study of vaccination and CD4 T cells after COVID-19. Treatment denoted: approximately 9-day PBMC culture with coronavirus spike peptide pools or control peptides (ViraFEST assay). Before the COVID-19 pandemic (2011-2018), CD4+ T cells were obtained from the unexposed donor. Sequencing of the DNA from cultured CD4+ T cells was carried out with the Oncomine TCR Beta short-read assay. One entry per CDR3 protein, called by TCRdb with MiXCR from the PCR reads. The sample has about 4,900 distinct CDR3 sequences; about 42% are singletons. No antigen has been assigned to these receptors. The sequencing sample was made of CD4+ T cells from blood, cultured in vitro. The receptors here all came from a human donor in good health.

The chain joins TRBV20-1 to TRBJ2-3; weak D call: TRBD2 (6 bases). Trimming took off 2 bases at V and 8 bases at J, with 20 bases between the two ends. The CDR3 is made up of 15 amino acids. Germline CDR1 reads DFQATT; CDR2 reads SNEGSKA (reference sequence). This CDR3 reads CSARLAGLTTGTQYF. The CDR3 DNA reads as TGCAGTGCTAGACTCGCGGGGCTAACTACCGGTACGCAGTATTTT.

The CDR3 nucleotides are TGTGCCAGCTCACCCGATATGGGGAATGAAGCTTTCTTT. This translates into CASSPDMGNEAFF. The V and J genes are TRBV18 and TRBJ1-1; unclear D gene. Trimming shortened V by 3 bases and J by 7 bases, and 12 bases separated the two germline ends. The CDR3 is made up of 13 amino acids. Per the germline V gene, CDR1 is KGHSH and CDR2 is LQKENI.

Concerning this clonotype: This may stem from a read error, because a much larger clone lies one nucleotide away. CDR3 region: CSATRRGVNQPQHF. As DNA, the CDR3 is TGCAGTGCTACAAGGAGGGGAGTCAATCAGCCCCAGCATTTT. The gene calls are TRBV20-1 and TRBJ1-5; perhaps TRBD1 as D (5 bases). Germline V gene data show CDR1 as DFQATT and CDR2 as SNEGSKA (reference sequence). This CDR3 has 14 residues. Deletions cut 4 bases from V and 3 bases from J, with 13 bases between.

This clonotype was picked up a small number of times. The chain links TRBV7-9 to TRBJ1-1; tentatively, D is TRBD1 (6 bases). This CDR3 region has 15 residues. Germline V gene data show CDR1 as SEHNR and CDR2 as FQNEAQ (reference sequence). Trimming took off 4 bases at V and 4 bases at J, with 16 bases between the two ends. In nucleotides, the CDR3 is TGTGCCAGCAGCTGGTCAGGGGCGAGGGGCACTGAAGCTTTCTTT. Residues: CASSWSGARGTEAFF.

The chain couples TRBV6-4 to TRBJ1-1, with D possibly TRBD1 on 5 matching bases. Looked up from germline, CDR1 is MRHNA and CDR2 is SNTAGT. The length of the CDR3 is 13 residues. Trimming pared 7 bases from V and 3 bases from J, leaving 12 bases between. The CDR3 DNA reads TGTGCCAGCAAGAACAGGTTAGACACTGAAGCTTTCTTT. Encoded protein: CASKNRLDTEAFF.

J is TRBJ2-2 and V is TRBV4-1, with D possibly matching TRBD2 (5 bases). Germline V gene lookup returns CDR1 MGHRA and CDR2 YSYEKL. V lost 3 bases and J lost 4, with 12 bases in between. This CDR3 comprises 15 residues. CDR3 nucleotide sequence: TGCGCCAGCAGCCACCAGGAGGTCCCCACCGGGGAGCTGTTTTTT. Translating gives CASSHQEVPTGELFF.

This clonotype was seen a handful of times. The chain has TRBV27 and TRBJ2-5; TRBD1 is a possible D gene (6 bases). V was clipped by 3 bases and J by 5 bases, with 13 bases between them. Germline values: CDR1 MNHEY, CDR2 SMNVEV (reference sequence). The CDR3 spans 14 residues. CDR3 sequence: CASSFSPQGETQYF. The CDR3 bases are TGTGCCAGCAGTTTTAGCCCCCAGGGGGAGACCCAGTACTTC.

The chain links TRBV2 to TRBJ1-2; the D gene is possibly TRBD1 (5 bases). CDR3 length: 13 residues. V was pared by 6 bases and J by 4 bases, with 12 bases between. Germline V gene data show CDR1 as SNHLY and CDR2 as FYNNEI. CDR3 DNA: TGTGCCAGCAGGCCACAGGCCCTCTATGGCTACACCTTC. Protein product: CASRPQALYGYTF.

The rearrangement uses TRBV12-3 or TRBV12-4 and TRBJ1-5; 7 bases are shared with TRBD1. V shed 6 bases, J shed 4 bases, and the junction held 3 bases outside the gene matches. This CDR3 spans 13 amino acids. The CDR3 reads CASRGTANQPQHF. The CDR3 DNA is TGTGCCAGCAGGGGGACAGCAAATCAGCCCCAGCATTTT.

This clonotype was seen only a few times. The chain recombines TRBV30 with TRBJ1-2; 10 positions match TRBD1. V was pared by 3 bases and J by 7 bases, with 5 bases of the junction left unmatched. The CDR3 runs 13 residues. CDR1 is GTSNPN, CDR2 SVGIG, per germline (reference sequence). The CDR3 coding sequence is TGTGCCTGGAGCGGACAGGGGGGCGGTGGCTACACCTTC. It yields the protein CAWSGQGGGGYTF.

This clonotype was seen a single time. This chain uses TRBV19 with TRBJ2-7; a weak D match, TRBD1 (6 bases). The CDR3 covers 14 residues. Germline-derived CDR1 and CDR2 are LNHDA and SQIVND (reference sequence). The V end lost 6 bases, the J end lost 1 base, and 13 bases lay between the germline ends. DNA for the CDR3: TGTGCCAGTAGCATCCGGGACACTTCCTACGAGCAGTACTTC. Translating it yields CASSIRDTSYEQYF.

The gene calls are TRBV6-1 and TRBJ2-7, with TRBD1 matching 8 bases. This CDR3 has 16 residues. V lost 6 bases and J lost 4; bases outside the gene matches: 14. Germline lookup yields CDR1 MNHNS and CDR2 SASEGT. The CDR3 spells CASRVEPGTGWYEQYF. CDR3 DNA sequence: TGTGCCAGCAGGGTAGAACCCGGGACAGGTTGGTACGAGCAGTACTTC.

The gene calls are TRBV27 and TRBJ2-7; D not certain. This CDR3 comprises 13 residues. Trimming cost V 7 bases and J 2 bases, with 12 bases left between them. Germline CDR1 is MNHEY and CDR2 is SMNVEV (reference sequence). The CDR3 is CASTTITPYEQYF. The CDR3 DNA follows: TGTGCCAGCACAACCATAACCCCCTACGAGCAGTACTTC.

As DNA, the CDR3 is TGTGCCAGCAGCCCTGGGACAGGGGTGGACTACGAGCAGTACTTC. Translating it yields CASSPGTGVDYEQYF. The chain links TRBV7-9 to TRBJ2-7; 10 nucleotides line up with TRBD1. The CDR3 totals 15 residues. V shed 5 bases, J shed 3 bases, and the junction held 7 bases outside the gene matches. The V gene's germline CDR1 is SEHNR and CDR2 FQNEAQ (reference sequence).

This chain connects TRBV30 to TRBJ1-2, with D possibly being TRBD1 (6 bases). The germline gives CDR1 GTSNPN, CDR2 SVGIG (reference sequence). With 4 bases removed from V and 4 bases from J, the gap between germline ends came to 13 bases. This CDR3 region has 13 residues. The CDR3 region has the DNA TGTGCCTGGATAGTGCACAGGGCCTATGGCTACACCTTC. Protein: CAWIVHRAYGYTF. The variable domain in full, completed from reference TRBV30 and TRBJ1-2, reads SQTIHQWPATLVQPVGSPLSLECTVEGTSNPNLYWYRQAAGRGLQLLFYSVGIGQISSEVPQNLSASRPQDRQFILSSKKLLLSDSGFYLCAWIVHRAYGYTFGSGTRLTVV.

The table lists this clonotype with a few counts. The rearrangement uses TRBV7-2 and TRBJ1-1, with a possible D match to TRBD1 (5 bases). CDR1 and CDR2 from the germline V gene are SGHTA and FQGNSA. The CDR3 covers 16 residues. V gave up 3 bases and J gave up 3 bases, with 17 bases separating them. The CDR3 coding sequence is TGTGCCAGCAGCTTTCTAGTGGGGCCAGGTGACACTGAAGCTTTCTTT. Translating gives CASSFLVGPGDTEAFF.

This clonotype was picked up a small number of times. The chain recombines TRBV19 with TRBJ2-7; D might be TRBD1 (6 bases). CDR3 length equals 15 residues. Trimming cost V 4 bases and J 6 bases, with 19 bases left between them. From germline, CDR1 is LNHDA and CDR2 SQIVND (reference sequence). The CDR3 here is CASSTRPQGPGEQYF. The CDR3 DNA sequence: TGTGCCAGTAGTACCCGCCCCCAGGGGCCTGGCGAGCAGTACTTC.

This clonotype was observed a few times. The chain uses TRBV4-2 and TRBJ2-3; 9 bases match TRBD2. Trimming took 0 bases from V and 4 from J; bases not matched to a gene: 2. CDR1 is LGHNA and CDR2 is YNFKEQ in the germline V gene. The CDR3 spans 15 residues. CDR3 region: CASSQERGGPDTQYF. CDR3 nucleotide sequence: TGTGCCAGCAGCCAAGAGCGGGGGGGCCCAGATACGCAGTATTTT.

This clonotype occurred once. The CDR3 reads CASSVGPVATAGEPQHF. CDR3 sequence (DNA): TGTGCCAGCAGCGTAGGCCCCGTTGCTACCGCTGGGGAGCCCCAGCATTTT. This chain joins TRBV9 and TRBJ1-5, with D hard to call. The V gene's germline CDR1 is SGDLS and CDR2 YYNGEE. CDR3 size: 17 residues. The V end was cut by 0 bases, the J end by 8 bases, with 21 bases between.

The chain carries TRBV21-1 and TRBJ1-2. TRBV21-1 is flagged as a pseudogene. This CDR3 comprises 14 residues. The CDR3 sequence is CASSKGSHSHGYTF. CDR3 sequence (DNA): TGTGCCAGCAGCAAAGGATCCCACAGCCATGGCTACACCTTC.

This clonotype occurred a few times. CDR3 bases: TGTGCCAGCAGCGACTTGTCGGGTAGGGCGAACTATGGCTACACCTTC. This sequence encodes CASSDLSGRANYGYTF. The V call is TRBV21-1, the J call TRBJ1-2; the DNA was not compared with TRBD1, the D call given in the table. TRBV21-1 is marked as a pseudogene. This CDR3 spans 16 amino acids.

The gene calls are TRBV2 and TRBJ1-2; D might be TRBD1 (6 bases). The germline V gene has CDR1 SNHLY and CDR2 FYNNEI. V was clipped by 1 base and J by 7 bases, with 13 bases between them. The CDR3 is 14 residues long. Here the CDR3 DNA reads TGTGCCAGCAGTGAAGGCAGGGGACAAGTTGGCTACACCTTC. Protein: CASSEGRGQVGYTF.

This clonotype has only a few counts. The CDR3 DNA is TGCAGTGCCCGGAGACCTCGGGGGAACACTGAAGCTTTCTTT. Its protein product is CSARRPRGNTEAFF. The chain joins TRBV20-1 to TRBJ1-1; D gene unclear. This CDR3 spans 14 amino acids. Trimming stripped 6 bases from V and 1 base from J, with 15 bases between. Germline V gene data show CDR1 as DFQATT and CDR2 as SNEGSKA (reference sequence).

This chain connects TRBV7-9 to TRBJ1-5; D unresolved. Trimming pared 6 bases from V and 5 bases from J, leaving 14 bases between. The germline gives CDR1 SEHNR, CDR2 FQNEAQ (reference sequence). The CDR3 has 14 residues. CDR3 DNA: TGTGCCAGCAGTTCGAAAGGAGAGGATCAGCCCCAGCATTTT. Amino acids: CASSSKGEDQPQHF.

V is TRBV27 and J is TRBJ2-2; D is possibly TRBD1 or TRBD2 (5 bases each). V lost 8 bases and J lost 6, with 16 bases in between. The CDR3 is made up of 14 amino acids. Germline CDR1 reads MNHEY; CDR2 reads SMNVEV (reference sequence). The chain's CDR3 is CASWGKKGPGELFF. DNA for the CDR3: TGTGCCAGCTGGGGGAAAAAGGGCCCCGGGGAGCTGTTTTTT.

This clonotype occurred a few times. CDR3 in amino acids: CASAGRTNEKLFF. The CDR3 bases are TGTGCCAGCGCAGGGCGGACGAATGAAAAACTGTTTTTT. The chain combines TRBV6-1 with TRBJ1-4; D is possibly TRBD1 (5 bases). The CDR3 totals 13 residues. V was trimmed by 8 bases and J by 5 bases, leaving 12 bases between them. Per the germline V gene, CDR1 is MNHNS and CDR2 is SASEGT.

The rearrangement joins TRBV4-2 to TRBJ1-6; D is undetermined. Germline V gene data show CDR1 as LGHNA and CDR2 as YNFKEQ. The CDR3 spans 14 residues. The CDR3 DNA reads as TGTGCTAGCGACTTCGGCTCCTATAATTCACCCCTCCACTTT. Protein: CASDFGSYNSPLHF.

The chain carries TRBV5-1 and TRBJ1-2; 7 bases match TRBD1. Germline V lookup: CDR1 SGHRS, CDR2 YFSETQ. The V gene end was trimmed by 4 bases and the J gene end by 2 bases; junction bases not matched to a gene: 2. The length of the CDR3 is 13 residues. CDR3 region: CASSPGQNYGYTF. The CDR3 coding sequence is TGCGCCAGCAGCCCGGGACAGAACTATGGCTACACCTTC.

The V and J genes are TRBV20-1 and TRBJ1-1; D remains ambiguous. Germline CDR1 is DFQATT and CDR2 is SNEGSKA (reference sequence). The CDR3 runs 10 residues. V gave up 3 bases and J gave up 3 bases, with 2 bases separating them. The CDR3 spells CSARDTEAFF. CDR3 coding DNA: TGCAGTGCTAGGGACACTGAAGCTTTCTTT.